A single sample is the source of the 18 T cell receptor beta chains below, sequenced in a study of T cells of healthy individuals. TCRdb passed the 5' RACE reads through MiXCR, listing each CDR3 protein once. The top ten clones hold approximately 4.6% of a sample with tens of thousands of distinct CDR3 sequences, around 16% of them seen once. All receptors come from a human donor in good health.

In its sample, this clonotype was seen a few times. This chain uses TRBV27 with TRBJ1-2; D not certain. Trimming pared 4 bases from V and 3 bases from J, leaving 12 bases between. The CDR3 consists of 14 residues. The germline gives CDR1 MNHEY, CDR2 SMNVEV (reference sequence). CDR3 residues: CASSSGPRYYGYTF. CDR3 coding DNA: TGTGCCAGCAGTTCTGGACCGCGCTACTATGGCTACACCTTC.

This clonotype was recorded many times. V gene TRBV27 combines with J gene TRBJ2-1; 11 bases align to TRBD2. This CDR3 region has 14 residues. V shed 1 base and J 10 bases; nucleotides not matched to a gene: 3. CDR1 is MNHEY and CDR2 is SMNVEV in the germline V gene (reference sequence). The CDR3 nucleotides read TGTGCCAGCAGTTTATTACTAGCGGGAGCGGAGCAGTTCTTC. Translated: CASSLLLAGAEQFF.

The sample holds a few counts of this clonotype. The V call is TRBV12-3 or TRBV12-4, the J call TRBJ2-2; D might be TRBD1 (6 bases). Trimming removed 7 bases from V and 2 bases from J, with 14 bases in between. The length of the CDR3 is 15 residues. The CDR3 DNA is TGTGCCAGCAACATACAGGGATACAACACCGGGGAGCTGTTTTTT. It yields the protein CASNIQGYNTGELFF.

In the case of this clonotype: This may stem from a read error, because a much larger clone lies one nucleotide away. The genes are TRBV20-1 and TRBJ1-1, with D hard to call. There are 13 residues in the CDR3. Trimming stripped 6 bases from V and 6 bases from J, with 17 bases between. Germline CDR1 is DFQATT and CDR2 is SNEGSKA (reference sequence). Written as DNA, the CDR3 is TGCAGTGCCGAAACCTCCGGGGAATCTGAAGCTTTCTTT. Translation: CSAETSGESEAFF.

This clonotype came up a few times. In DNA, the CDR3 is TGCGCCAGCAGTGATCAGGGATTGGCCTATAATTCACCCCTCCACTTT. Protein: CASSDQGLAYNSPLHF. V and J are TRBV10-2 and TRBJ1-6, with a possible D match to TRBD1 (5 bases). This CDR3 region has 16 residues. Deletions cut 3 bases from V and 2 bases from J, with 11 bases between. CDR1 WSHSY and CDR2 SAAADI come from the germline V gene.

The CDR3 bases are TGTGCCAGCAGCTTAAAGGGAACAATAAACACTGAAGCTTTCTTT. Translation: CASSLKGTINTEAFF. The chain couples TRBV7-9 to TRBJ1-1; D gene uncertain. Trimming shortened V by 2 bases and J by 2 bases, and 12 bases separated the two germline ends. This CDR3 region has 15 residues. Germline V CDR1 and CDR2: SEHNR, FQNEAQ (reference sequence). Combining the CDR3 with reference TRBV7-9 and TRBJ1-1 gives the whole variable domain DTGVSQNPRHKITKRGQNVTFRCDPISEHNRLYWYRQTLGQGPEFLTYFQNEAQLEKSRLLSDRFSAERPKGSFSTLEIQRTEQGDSAMYLCASSLKGTINTEAFFGQGTRLTVV.

This clonotype has only a few counts. The J gene is TRBJ2-1, the V gene TRBV9; 9 bases match TRBD2. The V segment lost 0 bases and the J segment 2 bases; nucleotides outside the gene matches: 6. The length of the CDR3 is 17 residues. Germline loops: CDR1 SGDLS, CDR2 YYNGEE. CDR3 in amino acids: CASSVGGAGGPYNEQFF. The CDR3 region has the DNA TGTGCCAGCAGCGTAGGGGGTGCGGGGGGGCCCTACAATGAGCAGTTCTTC. Drawing the rest from reference TRBV9 and TRBJ2-1, the complete variable domain is DSGVTQTPKHLITATGQRVTLRCSPRSGDLSVYWYQQSLDQGLQFLIQYYNGEERAKGNILERFSAQQFPDLHSELNLSSLELGDSALYFCASSVGGAGGPYNEQFFGPGTRLTVL.

This clonotype has more than one count but fewer than ten. V and J are TRBV4-1 and TRBJ2-3; D is unresolved. V was pared by 0 bases and J by 5 bases, with 15 bases between. The CDR3 covers 16 residues. Germline CDR1 reads MGHRA; CDR2 reads YSYEKL. The chain's CDR3 is CASSQEPPSPKDTQYF. The CDR3 DNA reads TGCGCCAGCAGCCAAGAACCTCCCAGCCCGAAAGATACGCAGTATTTT.

V and J are TRBV6-6 and TRBJ1-2; weak D call: TRBD1 (5 bases). Per the germline V gene, CDR1 is MNHNY and CDR2 is SVGAGI (reference sequence). The CDR3 runs to 15 residues. The V gene lost 7 bases and the J gene lost 4 bases, with 19 bases spanning the gap. CDR3 coding DNA: TGTGCCAGCACCCTAAGGAACAGGCGCGCCTATGGCTACACCTTC. Amino acids: CASTLRNRRAYGYTF.

This clonotype was seen repeatedly, ten times or more. The chain joins TRBV7-3 to TRBJ1-6; no clear D. The CDR3 covers 14 residues. Looked up from germline, CDR1 is SGHTA and CDR2 is FQGTGA. The V end lost 5 bases, the J end lost 5 bases, and 10 bases lay between the germline ends. DNA for the CDR3: TGTGCCAGCAGCCGAGAGGCTCATAATTCACCCCTCCACTTT. Protein sequence: CASSREAHNSPLHF.

This clonotype was seen only a few times. The J gene is TRBJ2-1, the V gene TRBV10-3; tentatively, D is TRBD2 (6 bases). V dropped 2 bases and J dropped 5 bases, with 16 bases sitting between them. There are 16 residues in the CDR3. The germline V gene has CDR1 ENHRY and CDR2 SYGVKD. The chain's CDR3 is CAISERSGLRDNEQFF. The CDR3 DNA reads TGTGCCATCAGTGAGAGGAGCGGGCTTAGGGACAATGAGCAGTTCTTC.

The rearrangement uses TRBV20-1 and TRBJ2-7; the D gene is possibly TRBD2 (6 bases). Trimming took off 6 bases at V and 5 bases at J, with 17 bases between the two ends. The CDR3 is 13 residues long. Germline assignment: CDR1 DFQATT and CDR2 SNEGSKA (reference sequence). The CDR3 reads CSAREEGPHEQYF. CDR3 nucleotide sequence: TGCAGTGCGAGGGAGGAAGGGCCCCACGAGCAGTACTTC.

The table lists this clonotype with many counts. V gene TRBV2 combines with J gene TRBJ1-6; 9 positions match TRBD1. Germline CDR1 reads SNHLY; CDR2 reads FYNNEI. The CDR3 loop spans 15 amino acids. V lost 3 bases, J lost 10 bases, and 7 bases stayed unmatched. The CDR3 DNA reads as TGTGCCAGCAGTGAGCAGGGACAGGGAGGGTCACCCCTCCACTTT. Translating gives CASSEQGQGGSPLHF.

The V and J genes are TRBV27 and TRBJ1-4; D ambiguous. V shed 6 bases and J shed 0 bases, with 11 bases lying between them. Germline V gene sequence: CDR1 MNHEY, CDR2 SMNVEV (reference sequence). The CDR3 consists of 15 residues. The CDR3 region has the DNA TGTGCCAGCAGACCGGGCGCCGCAACTAATGAAAAACTGTTTTTT. This translates into CASRPGAATNEKLFF.

The V call is TRBV5-1, the J call TRBJ1-4, with 8 bases that match TRBD1. The CDR3 consists of 15 residues. Germline V CDR1 and CDR2: SGHRS, YFSETQ. Unmatched junction bases numbered 4, after V lost 6 bases and J lost 0 bases. CDR3 protein: CASTIQGATNEKLFF. DNA of the CDR3: TGCGCCAGCACCATACAGGGGGCAACTAATGAAAAACTGTTTTTT.

The table lists this clonotype with many counts. CDR3 DNA: TGTGCCAGCAGTTTAACTAGCGGGTCACTTAGGAACAATGAGCAGTTCTTC. Its translation is CASSLTSGSLRNNEQFF. The chain couples TRBV6-5 to TRBJ2-1, with TRBD2 identical over 9 bases. V shed 4 bases and J 5 bases; nucleotides not matched to a gene: 12. Germline CDR1 reads MNHEY; CDR2 reads SVGAGI. The CDR3 runs to 17 residues.

This clonotype was counted many times. This chain links TRBV20-1 with TRBJ2-1; D is perhaps TRBD2 (6 bases). Germline V gene data show CDR1 as DFQATT and CDR2 as SNEGSKA (reference sequence). The CDR3 length is 15 residues. V dropped 3 bases and J dropped 4 bases, with 16 bases sitting between them. DNA of the CDR3: TGCAGTGCTAGTAGGGGCGGTGGGGGGTACAATGAGCAGTTCTTC. Amino acids: CSASRGGGGYNEQFF.

The V call is TRBV11-2, the J call TRBJ2-1, with TRBD2 matching over 7 bases. There are 16 residues in the CDR3. CDR1 and CDR2 from the germline V gene are SGHAT and FQNNGV. The ends lost 5 bases at V and 1 base at J; junction bases unmatched: 8. CDR3 sequence reads: CASSPGDYRSYNEQFF. DNA of the CDR3: TGTGCCAGCAGCCCGGGGGACTATCGTTCCTACAATGAGCAGTTCTTC.